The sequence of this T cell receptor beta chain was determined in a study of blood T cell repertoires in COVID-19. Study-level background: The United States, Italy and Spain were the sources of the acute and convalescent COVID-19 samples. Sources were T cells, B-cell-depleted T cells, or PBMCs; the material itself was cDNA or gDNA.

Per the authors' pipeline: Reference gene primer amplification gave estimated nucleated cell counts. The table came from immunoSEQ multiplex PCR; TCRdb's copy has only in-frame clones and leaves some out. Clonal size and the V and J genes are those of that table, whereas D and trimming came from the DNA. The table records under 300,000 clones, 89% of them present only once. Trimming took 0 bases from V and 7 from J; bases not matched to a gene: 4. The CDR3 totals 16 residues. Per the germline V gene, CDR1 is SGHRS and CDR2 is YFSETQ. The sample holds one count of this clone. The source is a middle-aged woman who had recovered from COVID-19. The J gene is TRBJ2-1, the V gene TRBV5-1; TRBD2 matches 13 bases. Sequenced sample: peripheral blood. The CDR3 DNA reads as TGCGCCAGCAGCTTGGTAACTAGCGGGAGGGGGAATGAGCAGTTCTTC. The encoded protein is CASSLVTSGRGNEQFF.